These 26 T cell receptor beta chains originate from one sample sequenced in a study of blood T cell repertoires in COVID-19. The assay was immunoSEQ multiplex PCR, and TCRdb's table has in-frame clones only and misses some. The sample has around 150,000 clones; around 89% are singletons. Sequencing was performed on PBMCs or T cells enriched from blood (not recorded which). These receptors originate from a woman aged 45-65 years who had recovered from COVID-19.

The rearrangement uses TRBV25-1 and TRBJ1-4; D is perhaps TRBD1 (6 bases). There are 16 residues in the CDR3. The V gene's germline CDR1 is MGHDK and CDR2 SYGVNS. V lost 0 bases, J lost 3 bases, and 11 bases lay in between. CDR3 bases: TGTGCCAGCAGTGAATATGACAGGTGGGCTAATGAAAAACTGTTTTTT. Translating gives CASSEYDRWANEKLFF.

The CDR3 is CASRRQVNTEAFF. CDR3 coding DNA: TGTGCCAGCAGAAGACAGGTGAACACTGAAGCTTTCTTT. The chain uses TRBV25-1 and TRBJ1-1, with a weak D call TRBD1 (6 bases). The CDR3 is 13 amino acids. The V gene's germline CDR1 is MGHDK and CDR2 SYGVNS. The V and J ends lost 6 bases and 0 bases respectively, with 8 bases between them.

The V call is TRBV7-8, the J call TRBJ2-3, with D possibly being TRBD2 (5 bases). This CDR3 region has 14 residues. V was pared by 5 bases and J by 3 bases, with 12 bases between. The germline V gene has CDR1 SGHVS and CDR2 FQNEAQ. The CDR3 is CASSPGSSTDTQYF. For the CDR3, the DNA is TGTGCCAGCAGCCCGGGATCATCTACAGATACGCAGTATTTT.

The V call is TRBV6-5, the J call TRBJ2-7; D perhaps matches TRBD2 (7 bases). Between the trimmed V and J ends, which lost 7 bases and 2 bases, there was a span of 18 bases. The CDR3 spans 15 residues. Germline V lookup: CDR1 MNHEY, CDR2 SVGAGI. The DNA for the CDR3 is TGTGCCAGCACCCGGAAGGCGGGGGCCCCCTACGAGCAGTACTTC. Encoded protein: CASTRKAGAPYEQYF.

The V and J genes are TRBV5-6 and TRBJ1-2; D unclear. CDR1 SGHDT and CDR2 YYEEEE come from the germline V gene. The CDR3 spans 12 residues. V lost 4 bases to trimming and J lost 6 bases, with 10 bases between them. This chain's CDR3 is CASSIGRDGYTF. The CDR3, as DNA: TGTGCCAGCAGCATCGGGCGGGATGGCTACACCTTC.

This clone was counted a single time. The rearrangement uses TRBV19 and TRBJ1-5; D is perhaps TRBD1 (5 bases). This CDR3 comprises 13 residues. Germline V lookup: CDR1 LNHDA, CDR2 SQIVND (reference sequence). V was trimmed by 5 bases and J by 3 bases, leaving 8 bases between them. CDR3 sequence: CASSDSYNQPQHF. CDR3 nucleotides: TGTGCCAGTAGTGACAGTTACAATCAGCCCCAGCATTTT.

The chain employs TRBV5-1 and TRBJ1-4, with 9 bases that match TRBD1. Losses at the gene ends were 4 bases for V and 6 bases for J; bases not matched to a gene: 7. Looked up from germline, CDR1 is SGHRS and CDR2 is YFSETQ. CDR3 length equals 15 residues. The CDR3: CASSVTGTGHEKLFF. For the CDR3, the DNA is TGCGCCAGCAGCGTAACCGGGACAGGGCATGAAAAACTGTTTTTT.

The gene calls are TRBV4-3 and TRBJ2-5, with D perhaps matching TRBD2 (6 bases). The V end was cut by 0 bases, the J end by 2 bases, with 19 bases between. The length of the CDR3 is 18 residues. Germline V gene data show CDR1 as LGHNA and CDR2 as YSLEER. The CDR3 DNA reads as TGCGCCAGCAGCCAAGAGGGAGGCCATAGCAAATGGCAAGAGACCCAGTACTTC. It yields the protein CASSQEGGHSKWQETQYF.

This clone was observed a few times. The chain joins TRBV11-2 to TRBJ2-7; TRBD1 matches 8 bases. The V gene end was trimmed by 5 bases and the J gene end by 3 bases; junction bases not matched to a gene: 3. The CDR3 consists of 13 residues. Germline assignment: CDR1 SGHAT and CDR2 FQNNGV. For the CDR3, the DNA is TGTGCCAGCAGCCCAACAGGGGGCTACGAGCAGTACTTC. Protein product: CASSPTGGYEQYF.

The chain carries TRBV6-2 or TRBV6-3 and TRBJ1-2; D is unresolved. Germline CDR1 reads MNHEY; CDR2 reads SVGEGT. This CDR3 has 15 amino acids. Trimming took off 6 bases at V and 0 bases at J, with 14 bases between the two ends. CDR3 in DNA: TGTGCCAGCAGCCTGACTCTTCTAGCTAACTATGGCTACACCTTC. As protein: CASSLTLLANYGYTF.

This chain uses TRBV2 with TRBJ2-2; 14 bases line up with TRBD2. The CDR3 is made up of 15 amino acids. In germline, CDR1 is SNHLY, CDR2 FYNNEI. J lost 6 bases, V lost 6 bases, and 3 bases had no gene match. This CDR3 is CASRATSGGAGELFF. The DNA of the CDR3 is TGTGCCAGCAGGGCGACTAGCGGGGGGGCCGGGGAGCTGTTTTTT.

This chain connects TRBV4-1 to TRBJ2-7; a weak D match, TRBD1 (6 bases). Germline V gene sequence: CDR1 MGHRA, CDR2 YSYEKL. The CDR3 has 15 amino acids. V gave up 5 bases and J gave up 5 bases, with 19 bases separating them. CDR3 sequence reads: CASSSLVGGWDEQYF. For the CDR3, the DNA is TGCGCCAGCAGCTCACTCGTAGGGGGATGGGACGAGCAGTACTTC.

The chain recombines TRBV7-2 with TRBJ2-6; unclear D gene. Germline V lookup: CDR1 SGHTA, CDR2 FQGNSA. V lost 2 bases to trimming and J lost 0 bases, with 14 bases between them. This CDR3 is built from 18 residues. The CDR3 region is CASSLLVTTYSGANVLTF. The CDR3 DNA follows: TGTGCCAGCAGCTTATTGGTCACCACCTACTCTGGGGCCAACGTCCTGACTTTC.

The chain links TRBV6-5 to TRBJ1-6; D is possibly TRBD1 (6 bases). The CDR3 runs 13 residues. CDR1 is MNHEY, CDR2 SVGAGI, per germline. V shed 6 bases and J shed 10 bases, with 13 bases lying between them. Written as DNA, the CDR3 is TGTGCCAGCAGGGGACCAGGGGAATCACCCCTCCACTTT. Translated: CASRGPGESPLHF.

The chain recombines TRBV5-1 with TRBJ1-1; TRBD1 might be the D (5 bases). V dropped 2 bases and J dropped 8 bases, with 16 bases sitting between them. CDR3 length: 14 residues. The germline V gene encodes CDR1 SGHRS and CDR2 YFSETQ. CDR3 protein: CASSFQEGGGEAFF. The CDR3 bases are TGCGCCAGCAGCTTCCAGGAGGGCGGGGGAGAAGCTTTCTTT.

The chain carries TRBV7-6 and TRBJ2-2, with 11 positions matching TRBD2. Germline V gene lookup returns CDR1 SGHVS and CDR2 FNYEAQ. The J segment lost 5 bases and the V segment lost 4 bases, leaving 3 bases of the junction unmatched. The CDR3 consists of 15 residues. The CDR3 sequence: CASSSGLAVTGELFF. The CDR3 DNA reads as TGTGCCAGCAGCTCGGGACTAGCGGTGACCGGGGAGCTGTTTTTT. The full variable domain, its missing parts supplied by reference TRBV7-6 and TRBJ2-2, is GAGVSQSPRYKVTKRGQDVALRCDPISGHVSLYWYRQALGQGPEFLTYFNYEAQQDKSGLPNDRFSAERPEGSISTLTIQRTEQRDSAMYRCASSSGLAVTGELFFGEGSRLTVL.

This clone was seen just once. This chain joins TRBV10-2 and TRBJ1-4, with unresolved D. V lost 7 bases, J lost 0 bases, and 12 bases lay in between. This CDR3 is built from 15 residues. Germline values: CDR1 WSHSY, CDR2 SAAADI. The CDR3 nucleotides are TGCGCCAGCAAGTCAGGATTTGCAACTAATGAAAAACTGTTTTTT. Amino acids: CASKSGFATNEKLFF.

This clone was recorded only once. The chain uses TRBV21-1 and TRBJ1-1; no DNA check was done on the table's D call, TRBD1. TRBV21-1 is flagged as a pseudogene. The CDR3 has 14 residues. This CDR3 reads CASTWGLMNTEAFF. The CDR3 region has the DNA TGTGCCAGCACTTGGGGCCTTATGAACACTGAAGCTTTCTTT.

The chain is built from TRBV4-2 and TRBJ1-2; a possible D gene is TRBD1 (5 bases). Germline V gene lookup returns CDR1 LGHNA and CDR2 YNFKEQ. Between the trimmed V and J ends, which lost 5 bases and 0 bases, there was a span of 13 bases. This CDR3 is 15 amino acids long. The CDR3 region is CASSSRGVSNYGYTF. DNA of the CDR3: TGTGCCAGCAGCTCGCGGGGGGTATCTAACTATGGCTACACCTTC.

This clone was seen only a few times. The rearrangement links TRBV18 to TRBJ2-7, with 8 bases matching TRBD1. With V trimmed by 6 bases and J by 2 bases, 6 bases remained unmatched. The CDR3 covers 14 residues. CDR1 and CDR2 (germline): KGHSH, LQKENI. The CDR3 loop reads CASSSGTGPYEQYF. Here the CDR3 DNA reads TGTGCCAGCTCTTCCGGGACAGGCCCCTACGAGCAGTACTTC.

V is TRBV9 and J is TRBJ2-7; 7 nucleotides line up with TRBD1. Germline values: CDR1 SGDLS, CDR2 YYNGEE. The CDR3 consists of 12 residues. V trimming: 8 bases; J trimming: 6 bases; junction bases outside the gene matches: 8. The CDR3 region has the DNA TGTGCCAGGACTATGACAGGGCGCGAGCAGTACTTC. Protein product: CARTMTGREQYF.

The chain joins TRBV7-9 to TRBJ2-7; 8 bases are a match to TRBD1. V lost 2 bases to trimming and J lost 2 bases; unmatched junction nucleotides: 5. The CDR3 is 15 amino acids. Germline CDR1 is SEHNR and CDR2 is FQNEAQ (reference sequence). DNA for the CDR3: TGTGCCAGCAGCTTAACCGGGACAGGACCCTACGAGCAGTACTTC. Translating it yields CASSLTGTGPYEQYF.

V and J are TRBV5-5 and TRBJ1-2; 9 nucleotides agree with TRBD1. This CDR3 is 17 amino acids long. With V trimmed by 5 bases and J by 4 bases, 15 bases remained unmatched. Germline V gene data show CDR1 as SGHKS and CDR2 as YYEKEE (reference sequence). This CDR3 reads CASRRGQQQGAFYGYTF. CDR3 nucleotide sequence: TGTGCCAGCAGACGGGGGCAACAACAGGGGGCATTCTATGGCTACACCTTC.

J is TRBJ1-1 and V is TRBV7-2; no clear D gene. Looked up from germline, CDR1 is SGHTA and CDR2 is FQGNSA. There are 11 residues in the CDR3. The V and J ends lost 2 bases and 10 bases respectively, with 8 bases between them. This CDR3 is CASSLLYTAFF. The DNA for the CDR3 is TGTGCCAGCAGCTTATTGTACACAGCTTTCTTT.

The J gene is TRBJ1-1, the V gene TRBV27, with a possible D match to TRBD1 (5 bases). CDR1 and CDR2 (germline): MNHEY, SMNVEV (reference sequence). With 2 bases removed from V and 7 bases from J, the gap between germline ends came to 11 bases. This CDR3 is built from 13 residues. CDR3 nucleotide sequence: TGTGCCAGCAGTTTAGCGGGGCGGGGTGAAGCTTTCTTT. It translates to CASSLAGRGEAFF.

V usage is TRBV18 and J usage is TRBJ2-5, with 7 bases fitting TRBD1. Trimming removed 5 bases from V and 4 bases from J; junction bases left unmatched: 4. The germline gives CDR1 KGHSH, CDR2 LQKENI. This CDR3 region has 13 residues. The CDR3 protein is CASSARDRETQYF. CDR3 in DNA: TGTGCCAGCTCAGCAAGGGACAGAGAGACCCAGTACTTC.